The table lists the clone carrying this TCR beta chain with a few counts. The record originates from a study of type 1 regulatory T cells. The V and J ends lost 1 base and 0 bases respectively, with 17 bases between them. The CDR3 is made up of 19 amino acids. CDR1 and CDR2 (germline): SGHRS, YFSETQ. TCRdb ran MiXCR on the reads and lists one entry per CDR3 protein. Found here are approximately 97,000 distinct CDR3 sequences, about a third of them singletons; the top ten hold 2.2%. The sequencing input was CD4+ T cells, either the whole sample or a sorted fraction (not recorded which). This receptor was identified in a human donor in good health. The chain employs TRBV5-1 and TRBJ2-6, with D unclear. The CDR3 loop reads CASSLRNTGQHSGANVLTF. Here the CDR3 DNA reads TGCGCCAGCAGCTTGCGTAACACTGGTCAACACTCTGGGGCCAACGTCCTGACTTTC.